This TCR beta chain was captured by sequencing in a study of blood T cell repertoires in COVID-19. Study at large: T cells, B-cell-depleted T cells, or PBMCs provided the cDNA or gDNA that served as material.

Only in-frame clones appear in the TCRdb table, and some are missing; sequencing was by immunoSEQ multiplex PCR. The sample consists of around 81,000 clones, around nine tenths of them appearing once. Material: peripheral blood. The sequence derives from a woman over 75 with acute or convalescent COVID-19.

CDR3 sequence: CASSPGGGLTRTQYF. CDR3 coding DNA: TGTGCCAGCTCACCAGGGGGCGGGCTAACGAGGACCCAGTACTTC. The chain is built from TRBV18 and TRBJ2-5; a possible D gene is TRBD1 (6 bases). Germline V gene lookup returns CDR1 KGHSH and CDR2 LQKENI. The ends were cut back, 2 bases at V and 7 bases at J, with 17 bases in the middle. The CDR3 spans 15 residues.